Below, one T cell receptor beta chain is given with its context. The data belong to a study of CD8 T cells in Susac syndrome. RNA amounts of 0.5 to 1 ug underwent reverse transcription with random hexamers. It was immunoSEQ multiplex PCR that amplified TCR beta CDR3 across 54 Vbeta and 13 Jbeta. TCRdb re-called the immunoSEQ multiplex PCR reads with MiXCR, one entry per CDR3 protein. The sample lists some 99,000 distinct CDR3 sequences, 90% to 96% occurring once. The sequenced sample was CD4+ T cells from PBMCs. The TCR comes from a human donor in good health.

CDR3 sequence (DNA): TGTGCCAGCTCACTCAACAGAGATCAGCCCCAGCATTTT. This encodes CASSLNRDQPQHF. The chain links TRBV18 to TRBJ1-5; no definite D call. In germline, CDR1 is KGHSH, CDR2 LQKENI. The length of the CDR3 is 13 residues. Trimming stripped 4 bases from V and 5 bases from J, with 9 bases between.